This T cell receptor (beta chain) was identified during a study of robustness of blood B and T cell sequencing (dated by TCRdb to the late 2010s). Some background on the complete study: The study aimed to determine how much peripheral blood is needed to reliably characterize an individual's TCRbeta and IgG repertoires. TCRbeta and IgG repertoires were quantified in each of the roughly ten independently drawn blood samples. As technical replicates, two replicate TCRbeta cDNA libraries were prepared from one shared RNA pool derived from a single 10 ml draw.

Overall study results and their limits: When 3 or 4 tubes (roughly 26-45 ml blood) were combined, saturation was approached in coverage of the top 10,000 TCRbeta clonotypes. Every single 10 ml sample contained the 1,000 most abundant TCRbeta clonotypes from the pooled draws. A full plateau was not reached by TCRbeta rarefaction curves, suggesting under-sequencing or many low-abundance clonotypes. Pooling tubes did not make the overlap of rare TCRbeta clonotypes any better, which implies that much larger blood volumes would be needed to capture those rare clonotypes. Between the technical replicate libraries, approximately 95% of the top 10,000 TCRbeta clonotypes in one library were also present in the other library. Evidence of cross-contamination, likely from batch processing, showed up in one pair of TCRbeta libraries, so the UMI-sequence pairs shared by that pair of libraries were removed. Immediate fractionation was required for EDTA tubes, so the use of EDTA tubes in multi-site collections was limited.

Libraries were constructed by PCR. Sequencing instrument: Illumina MiSeq. SMARTScribe reverse transcriptase and a 5' template-switch oligo, by which a universal priming site was added, were used for cDNA synthesis. Each cDNA molecule was tagged by a 12-nucleotide random unique molecular identifier (UMI) carried on the template-switch oligo. During reverse transcription, chain-specific reverse primers targeted TCRbeta transcripts. Leftover template-switch adapters were removed by uracil DNA glycosylase treatment, and cDNA was purified using a Qiagen MinElute kit. The first PCR ran for 20 to 25 cycles with KAPA HiFi HotStart ReadyMix and step-out primers, divided among four 50 microliter reactions. Before any further amplification, the products of the first-round PCR were gel-purified. Illumina Nextera adapters were attached in a second approximately 8-cycle PCR, after which libraries were purified and pooled. The UMI barcode for each TCRbeta molecule was captured by a 50-nucleotide 5' read. In the authors' own workflow: Using the MIGEC toolkit, reads were grouped by UMI into consensus reads. PEAR was used to merge forward and reverse consensus reads, producing the final reads. Identical UMI-sequence pairs found in more than one library were treated as cross-sample contamination and removed by a custom decontamination script. MIGMAP, a wrapper around IgBLAST, was used for V(D)J assignment and CDR3 extraction. TCR clonotypes were defined by identical V gene, J gene and CDR3 amino acid sequence, and CDR1 and CDR2 were left unsequenced. In TCRdb, the public reads were trimmed at Q25 with fastp and aligned with MiXCR, with productive beta chains retained. Records with the same CDR3 protein are collapsed into one entry carrying the most frequent genes and DNA. TCRdb, rather than the study authors, made the V and J calls. This sample holds over 1,200 distinct CDR3 sequences; 67% were observed only once. Roughly 36% of the sample lies in the top ten.

The table lists this clonotype with a few counts. Its target antigen remains unknown. No base-level quality is on record; no much larger clone is a single base apart. TCRbeta repertoires were measured from mRNA instead of genomic DNA, an approach that captures expressed receptors. Without any cell sorting, leukocytes from the buffy coat were collected into Trizol, and RNA was extracted using the Direct-zol RNA MiniPrep Plus kit. EDTA blood tubes were spun right away at 4 degrees C to separate plasma, buffy coat and red blood cells. The CDR3 has 16 amino acids, counting the end cysteine and phenylalanine. Just CDR3 DNA is preserved here, 48 bases in frame from base 1. V lost 4 bases and J lost 4 bases, and the count of bases not matched to a germline gene is 13. The germline V gene yields MGHRA for CDR1 and YSYEKL for CDR2.

The chain employs TRBV4-1 and TRBJ2-7; 7 junctional bases match TRBD2. The TCR was taken from a human donor in good health. Sequencing input: peripheral blood. The CDR3 region: CASSRSGTPQRYEQYF. The sequence in DNA is TGCGCCAGCAGCCGAAGCGGGACCCCCCAGCGGTACGAGCAGTACTTC.